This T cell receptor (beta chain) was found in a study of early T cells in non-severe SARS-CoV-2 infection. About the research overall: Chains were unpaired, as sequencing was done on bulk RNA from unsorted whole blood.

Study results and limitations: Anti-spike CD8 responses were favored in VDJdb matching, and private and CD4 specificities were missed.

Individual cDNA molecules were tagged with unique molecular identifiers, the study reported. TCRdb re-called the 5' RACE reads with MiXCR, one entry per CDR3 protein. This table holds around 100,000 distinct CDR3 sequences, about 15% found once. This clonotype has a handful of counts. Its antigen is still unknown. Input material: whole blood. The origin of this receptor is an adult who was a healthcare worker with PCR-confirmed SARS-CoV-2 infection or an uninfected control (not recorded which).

This chain's CDR3 is CASSYLGYTGELFF. The DNA for the CDR3 is TGTGCCAGCAGTTATCTGGGGTACACCGGGGAGCTGTTTTTT. The chain employs TRBV6-2 or TRBV6-3 and TRBJ2-2; no reliable D call. The CDR3 is made up of 14 amino acids. Trimming pared 3 bases from V and 3 bases from J, leaving 8 bases between. Germline CDR1 reads MNHEY; CDR2 reads SVGEGT.